This record covers a single T cell receptor (beta chain). This sample was included in a study of blood T cell repertoires in COVID-19. Study overall: The United States, Italy and Spain provided the acute and convalescent COVID-19 samples. T cells, B-cell-depleted T cells, or PBMCs supplied cDNA or gDNA.

CDR1 and CDR2 from the germline V gene are SNHLY and FYNNEI. The CDR3 consists of 14 residues. Deletions cut 6 bases from V and 2 bases from J, with 13 bases between. Measured with immunoSEQ multiplex PCR; TCRdb has only the in-frame clones, and not every one. The sample carries around 170,000 clones, 86% recorded once. This chain links TRBV2 with TRBJ1-1; weak D call: TRBD1 (6 bases). The TCR comes from a woman aged 65 to 85 with acute or convalescent COVID-19. The specimen was peripheral blood. CDR3 residues: CASRRRTANTEAFF. The CDR3 DNA follows: TGTGCCAGCAGACGCAGGACAGCCAACACTGAAGCTTTCTTT.